This TCR beta chain originates from a study of T-cell reconstitution after alpha-beta-depleted transplantation in children (TCRdb year 2016). Study-level background: The study quantitatively tracked T-cell immune reconstitution after TCRalphabeta/CD19-depleted allogeneic hematopoietic cell transplantation in children using TCR repertoire profiling.

CDR1 and CDR2 are read off the germline V gene as KGHSH and LQKENI. Its CDR3 holds 17 amino acids, cysteine through phenylalanine. Just CDR3 DNA is preserved here, 51 bases in frame from base 1. Trimming removed 0 bases from V and 0 bases from J, leaving 12 bases between the germline ends. To prepare the library, PCR was applied. The sample was run on an Illumina HiSeq 2500. Molecular barcoding was employed in the preparation of TCR libraries, with unique molecular identifiers being used to normalize TCRbeta repertoire quantification. TCRdb's own reprocessing of the public reads used fastp at Q25 and MiXCR and kept productive beta chains. Rows are combined by CDR3 protein, so each entry shows the most common genes and DNA. Recorded for this sample are around 380,000 distinct CDR3 sequences; roughly a tenth of them occurred a single time. 5% to 6.5% of the sample goes to the ten largest clones. This clonotype appeared a few times. Its antigen is currently not known. No base quality values were provided; no much bigger clone lies one nucleotide off.

The sequencing here drew on PBMCs from the stem cell graft donor, taken from the stem cell graft. The sequence is built from TRBV18 and TRBJ2-1; the D gene is possibly TRBD1, with 6 bases matching. The clonotype was recovered from a human donor who donated a stem cell graft to a child with acute myeloid leukemia. The CDR3 here reads CASSPPGASGSYNEQFF. The DNA sequence follows: TGTGCCAGCTCACCACCGGGGGCCTCGGGCTCCTACAATGAGCAGTTCTTC.